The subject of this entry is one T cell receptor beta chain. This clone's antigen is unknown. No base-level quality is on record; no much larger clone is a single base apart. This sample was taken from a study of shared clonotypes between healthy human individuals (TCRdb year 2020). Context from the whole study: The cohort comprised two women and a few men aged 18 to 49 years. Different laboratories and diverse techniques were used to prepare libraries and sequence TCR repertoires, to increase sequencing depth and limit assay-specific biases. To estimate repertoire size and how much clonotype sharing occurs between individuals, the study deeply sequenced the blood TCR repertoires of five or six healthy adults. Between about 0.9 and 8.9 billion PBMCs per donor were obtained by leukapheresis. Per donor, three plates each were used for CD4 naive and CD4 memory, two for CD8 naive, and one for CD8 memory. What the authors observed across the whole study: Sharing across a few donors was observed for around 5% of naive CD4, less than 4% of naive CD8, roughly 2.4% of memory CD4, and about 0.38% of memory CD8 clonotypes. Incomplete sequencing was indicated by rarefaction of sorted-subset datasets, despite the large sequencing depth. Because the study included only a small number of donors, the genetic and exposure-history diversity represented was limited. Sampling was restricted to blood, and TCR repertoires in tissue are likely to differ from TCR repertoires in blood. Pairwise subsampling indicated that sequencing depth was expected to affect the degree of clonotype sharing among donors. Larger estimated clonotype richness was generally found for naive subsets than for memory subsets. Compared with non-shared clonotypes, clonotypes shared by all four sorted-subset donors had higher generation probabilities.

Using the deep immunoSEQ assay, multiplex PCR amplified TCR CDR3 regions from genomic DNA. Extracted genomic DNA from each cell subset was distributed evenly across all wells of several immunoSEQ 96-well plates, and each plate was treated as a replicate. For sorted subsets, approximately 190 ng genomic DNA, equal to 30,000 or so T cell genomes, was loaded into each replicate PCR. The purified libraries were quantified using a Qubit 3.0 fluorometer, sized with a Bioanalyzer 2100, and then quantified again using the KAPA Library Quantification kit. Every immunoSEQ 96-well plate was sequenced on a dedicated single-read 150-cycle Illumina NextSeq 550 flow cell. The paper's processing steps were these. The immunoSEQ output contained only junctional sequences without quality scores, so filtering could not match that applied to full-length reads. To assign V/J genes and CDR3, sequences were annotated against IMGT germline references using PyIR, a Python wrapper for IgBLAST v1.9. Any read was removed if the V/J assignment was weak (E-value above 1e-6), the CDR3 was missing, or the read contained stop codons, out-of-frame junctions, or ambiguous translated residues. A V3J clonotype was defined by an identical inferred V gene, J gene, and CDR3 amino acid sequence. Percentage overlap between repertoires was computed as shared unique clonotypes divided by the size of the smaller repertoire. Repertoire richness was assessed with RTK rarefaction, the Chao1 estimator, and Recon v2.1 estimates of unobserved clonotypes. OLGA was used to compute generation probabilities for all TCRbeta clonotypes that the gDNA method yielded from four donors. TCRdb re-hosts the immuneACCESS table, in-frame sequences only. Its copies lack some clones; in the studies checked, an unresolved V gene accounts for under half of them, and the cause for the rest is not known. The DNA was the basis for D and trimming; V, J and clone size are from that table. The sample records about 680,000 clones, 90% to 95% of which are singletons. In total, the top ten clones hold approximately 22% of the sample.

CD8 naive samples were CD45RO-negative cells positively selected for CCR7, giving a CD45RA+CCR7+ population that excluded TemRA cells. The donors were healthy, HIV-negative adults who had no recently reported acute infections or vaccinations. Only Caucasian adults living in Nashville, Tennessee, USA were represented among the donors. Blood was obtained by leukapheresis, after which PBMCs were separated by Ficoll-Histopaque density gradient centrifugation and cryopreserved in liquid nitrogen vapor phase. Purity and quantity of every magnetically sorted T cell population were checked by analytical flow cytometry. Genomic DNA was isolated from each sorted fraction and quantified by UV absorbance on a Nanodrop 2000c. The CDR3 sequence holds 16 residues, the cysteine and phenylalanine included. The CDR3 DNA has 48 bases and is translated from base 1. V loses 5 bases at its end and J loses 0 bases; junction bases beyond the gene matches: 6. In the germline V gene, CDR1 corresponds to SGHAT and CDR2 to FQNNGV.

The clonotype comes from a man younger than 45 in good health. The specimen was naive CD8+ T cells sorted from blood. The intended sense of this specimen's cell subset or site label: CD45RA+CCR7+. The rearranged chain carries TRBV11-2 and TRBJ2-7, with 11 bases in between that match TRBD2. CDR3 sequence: CASSEGLAAVSYEQYF. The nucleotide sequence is TGTGCCAGCAGCGAGGGACTAGCGGCGGTCTCCTACGAGCAGTACTTC. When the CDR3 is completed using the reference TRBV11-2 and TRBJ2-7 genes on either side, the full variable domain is EAGVAQSPRYKIIEKRQSVAFWCNPISGHATLYWYQQILGQGPKLLIQFQNNGVVDDSQLPKDRFSAERLKGVDSTLKIQPAKLEDSAVYLCASSEGLAAVSYEQYFGPGTRLTVT.